This TCR beta chain was retrieved from a study of long-term antiretroviral therapy in people with HIV (dated by TCRdb to about 2022). Regarding the study in general: The earliest samples were collected about a decade before the 2015 WHO recommendation for immediate ART, when ART was typically delayed until CD4 counts fell. A retrospective serial study tested whether changes in peripheral blood TRB repertoire composition and diversity were associated with ART initiation and durable HIV suppression. The cohort contributed 150 to 200 cryopreserved PBMC samples from fewer than 35 adults with confirmed HIV infection, collected serially over a mean of about 6 years (range 1-12). Eleven of the 30 participants with HIV were female. No cross-contamination during QIAcube processing was shown when test extractions of a monoclonal T-cell line were performed alongside 33 polyclonal samples.

Points the paper makes about the study in general: CDR3 length ranges in HIV repertoires were narrower than in controls, and network structure suggested an antigen-experienced repertoire with only a slight naive shift after ART. The samples were dated from the mid-2000s to the late 2010s, and the ART regimens that were used may be less effective than current ART regimens. Limited PBMC availability meant only the TCR beta chain was sequenced, without alpha chain pairing. Because pre-ART samples had limited cell numbers, unsorted PBMC were profiled rather than sorted CD4+ and CD8+ T cells. Expanded TRB clones identified before ART initiation dominated the repertoire at all time points, although this dominance fluctuated and declined in many PLHIV after ART. Inferences about post-ART repertoire changes are limited because no data were available on ART adherence, viral resistance or therapy changes. ART initiation was associated with a significant increase in TRB diversity, but diversity stayed significantly below transplant donor controls even after long-term ART.

To be included, a participant needed at least one PBMC sample from before ART initiation plus at least two post-ART samples. Treatment was received in the United States of America by all participants with HIV. Before DNA extraction, cryopreserved samples of about 1-10 million PBMC were thawed and washed. At the time of the earliest PBMC sample, participants with HIV were aged between roughly 23 and 60 years. PBMC samples from each participant spanned 1-4 timepoints before ART initiation and 2-8 timepoints after ART initiation, with a median of 7 samples. For every participant, serial HIV viral load, CD4+ T-cell count, ART history and demographic data were obtained. Using a Qiagen kit on a QIAcube, genomic DNA was extracted from unsorted PBMC, with samples processed in batches of 12. The immunoSEQ hsTCRB v3.0 assay was used at survey level resolution to sequence the TRB variable region. The targeted TRB sequencing depth was roughly 35,000-50,000 T-cell genomes per sample. TRB libraries were pooled and sequenced on an Illumina MiSeq using a v3 150-cycle kit. Per the source publication's procedure: Repertoire analysis was run in R within a reproducible Nextflow workflow that covered QC, data transformation and analysis. LymphoSeq2, an R package for exploring AIRR-Seq data, was used to implement the custom analyses. A few samples yielding fewer than 5000 total TRB sequences were excluded, leaving approximately 190 analyzed HIV repertoires. Among the roughly 190 retained HIV repertoires, 55 to 65 were collected before ART initiation and around 130 after ART initiation. Repertoires were downsampled to 5000 TRB nucleotide sequences, and summary statistics were averaged over 100 downsampling iterations. Only TRB sequences with CDR3 regions of at least seven amino acids were retained for analysis. Two measures captured diversity: a Shannon entropy-derived clonality score and the Gini coefficient. In the repertoire networks, any two of the top 5000 CDR3 amino acid sequences were linked whenever the two sequences differed by an edit distance of one. For TRB CDR3 amino acid sequences, antigen specificity groups and MHC restriction were predicted with GLIPH2. To flag known associations with CMV, EBV, HIV or tissue antigens, CDR3 amino acid sequences were compared against VDJdb and McPAS-TCR. Pre-ART, post-ART and control groups were compared with Wilcoxon signed-rank tests and Holm-Bonferroni correction. Entries here come from immuneACCESS through TCRdb and include only in-frame sequences with V and J called. Some clones fail to appear in such tables; in the studies checked, an unresolved V gene covers under half of the shortfall, and the cause of the remainder is unknown. V and J calls and clone size are copied from that table; D and trimming were computed from the DNA. Within this sample are 21,000 or so clones, with 88% of them counted one time only. Of the sample, 3% to 4% is held by the ten largest clones.

Trimming removed 6 bases from V and 0 bases from J, leaving 15 bases between the germline ends. The CDR3 starts with the cysteine, ends with the phenylalanine, and has 15 residues. Only the CDR3 DNA stays, 45 bases, in frame from base 1. In the germline V gene, CDR1 corresponds to MNHEY and CDR2 to SVGAGI. Details on this clone: What antigen it recognizes has not been identified. One base away there is no much larger clone; base qualities are not given.

This TCR was sampled from a man aged 55 to 70 with HIV. This chain is built from TRBV6-5 and TRBJ2-7, with the D assignment possibly TRBD1 or TRBD2, given 5 matching bases for each. Sequencing used unsorted PBMCs, obtained 2.3 years after starting antiretroviral therapy. The nucleotides are TGTGCCAGCAGCCGATTGGGGGTAACCTCCTACGAGCAGTACTTC. Its coded protein is CASSRLGVTSYEQYF.